The 5 T cell receptor beta chains reported below all come from one sample, sequenced in a study of blood T cell repertoires in COVID-19. Assay used: immunoSEQ multiplex PCR; TCRdb lists only in-frame clones, some missing. The profile shows 200,000 to 250,000 clones, about nine tenths of them singletons. Sequencing used peripheral blood. The receptors derive from a man in his forties or fifties with COVID-19, enrolled during active disease.

This rearrangement joins TRBV19 to TRBJ1-1, with D possibly being TRBD1 (6 bases). CDR1 LNHDA and CDR2 SQIVND come from the germline V gene (reference sequence). The CDR3 is made up of 13 amino acids. Trimming removed 6 bases from V and 1 base from J, with 9 bases in between. The CDR3 loop reads CASRGQKNTEAFF. For the CDR3, the DNA is TGTGCCAGTAGAGGACAGAAGAACACTGAAGCTTTCTTT. The variable domain in full, completed from reference TRBV19 and TRBJ1-1, reads DGGITQSPKYLFRKEGQNVTLSCEQNLNHDAMYWYRQDPGQGLRLIYYSQIVNDFQKGDIAEGYSVSREKKESFPLTVTSAQKNPTAFYLCASRGQKNTEAFFGQGTRLTVV.

The rearrangement uses TRBV10-3 and TRBJ2-2, with D tentatively TRBD2 (5 bases). CDR1 ENHRY and CDR2 SYGVKD come from the germline V gene. This CDR3 comprises 15 residues. With 11 bases removed from V and 1 base from J, the gap between germline ends came to 17 bases. CDR3 nucleotides: TGTGCCTCCGGGATGGGCGGAGAGAACACCGGGGAGCTGTTTTTT. Encoded protein: CASGMGGENTGELFF.

The rearrangement uses TRBV5-4 and TRBJ2-1; 7 bases fit TRBD2. Looked up from germline, CDR1 is SGHNT and CDR2 is YYREEE (reference sequence). CDR3 length: 15 amino acids. V was pared by 3 bases and J by 0 bases, with 3 bases of the junction left unmatched. CDR3 sequence reads: CASSSGGGSYNEQFF. The CDR3, as DNA: TGTGCCAGCAGCTCGGGCGGGGGCTCCTACAATGAGCAGTTCTTC.

The V gene is TRBV3-1 (or the pseudogene TRBV3-2), the J gene TRBJ1-2; the match to TRBD1 covers 7 bases. The CDR3 extends over 16 amino acids. The V gene end was trimmed by 1 base and the J gene end by 3 bases; junction bases not matched to a gene: 8. Per the germline V gene, CDR1 is LGHDT and CDR2 is YNNKEL (reference sequence). As DNA, the CDR3 is TGTGCCAGCAGCCAAGCTATTAGAGGGGGCTACTATGGCTACACCTTC. This sequence encodes CASSQAIRGGYYGYTF.

Ten or more counts support this clone. This rearrangement joins TRBV15 to TRBJ1-4, with 8 positions matching TRBD1. Germline CDR1 LNHNV, CDR2 YYDKDF (reference sequence). This CDR3 has 14 residues. V gave up 6 bases and J gave up 8 bases; unmatched junction bases: 8. This CDR3 is CATSFGTGEEKLFF. In nucleotides, the CDR3 is TGTGCCACCAGTTTTGGGACAGGAGAAGAAAAACTGTTTTTT.